The next 26 T cell receptor beta chains were all read from a single sample in a study of human T cells and chemical hapten exposure. Time point: patch test 3, about 24 weeks after DPC sensitization. Treatment denoted: therapeutic diphenylcyclopropenone sensitization with weekly scalp DPC. TCRdb called the RACE reads again in MiXCR, with one record for every CDR3 protein. Among 97,000 or so distinct CDR3 sequences listed, roughly 27% were seen once. Sequences were derived from whole blood, sampled in connection with sensitization to the hapten diphenylcyclopropenone (DPC). These receptors originate from a man aged 35-49 years with alopecia areata. Some clones in this sample may be carry-over from other donors' samples.

In its sample, this clonotype was seen a few times. This rearrangement joins TRBV12-3 or TRBV12-4 to TRBJ1-6; 8 bases line up with TRBD1. This CDR3 has 13 amino acids. V was clipped by 4 bases and J by 9 bases; unmatched bases: 2. CDR3: CASSSGGGSPLHF. The CDR3 DNA follows: TGTGCCAGCAGTTCAGGGGGCGGTTCACCCCTCCACTTT.

This clonotype has just a few counts. CDR3 in amino acids: CASSYSVSEPAYEQYF. The CDR3 DNA reads as TGTGCCAGCAGTTACTCTGTCTCTGAGCCCGCCTACGAGCAGTACTTC. J is TRBJ2-7 and V is TRBV6-2 or TRBV6-3; D remains unclear. Germline loops: CDR1 MNHEY, CDR2 SVGEGT. The CDR3 totals 16 residues. V lost 0 bases, J lost 2 bases, and 14 bases lay in between.

This clonotype was detected many times. The chain recombines TRBV20-1 with TRBJ2-2; D is undetermined. Trimming took 1 base from V and 3 from J, leaving 9 bases between them. This CDR3 spans 14 amino acids. In germline, CDR1 is DFQATT, CDR2 SNEGSKA (reference sequence). CDR3 sequence (DNA): TGCAGTGCTAGAGTTAAAACGGACACCGGGGAGCTGTTTTTT. As protein: CSARVKTDTGELFF.

This rearrangement joins TRBV28 to TRBJ2-7, with no clear D. Between the trimmed V and J ends, which lost 1 base and 5 bases, there was a span of 6 bases. The CDR3 consists of 12 residues. Germline V gene data show CDR1 as MDHEN and CDR2 as SYDVKM. The CDR3 DNA sequence: TGTGCCAGCAGTTTATTCGGCAACGAGCAGTACTTC. This encodes CASSLFGNEQYF.

The chain is built from TRBV20-1 and TRBJ2-7, with D tentatively TRBD1 (6 bases). The CDR3 totals 14 residues. Per the germline V gene, CDR1 is DFQATT and CDR2 is SNEGSKA (reference sequence). Trimming removed 3 bases from V and 6 bases from J, with 18 bases in between. CDR3 region: CSASPPPQGREQYF. Written as DNA, the CDR3 is TGCAGTGCTAGCCCCCCCCCACAGGGACGCGAGCAGTACTTC.

This clonotype qualifies as medium-sized. The V and J genes are TRBV7-9 and TRBJ1-1, with D perhaps matching TRBD1 (6 bases). The germline V and J ends were trimmed by 10 bases and 1 base, with 13 bases remaining between them. Germline V gene data show CDR1 as SEHNR and CDR2 as FQNEAQ (reference sequence). This CDR3 has 13 residues. Written as DNA, the CDR3 is TGTGCCACGCGTCAGGGGCCGAACACTGAAGCTTTCTTT. This sequence encodes CATRQGPNTEAFF.

This rearrangement joins TRBV28 to TRBJ2-7; no clear D gene. Trimming removed 2 bases from V and 2 bases from J, with 13 bases in between. CDR1 is MDHEN and CDR2 is SYDVKM in the germline V gene. The CDR3 sequence is 15 residues long. The CDR3 loop is CASSLVRGITYEQYF. CDR3 DNA sequence: TGTGCCAGCAGTTTAGTCCGTGGCATAACCTACGAGCAGTACTTC.

The sample holds a few counts of this clonotype. The chain carries TRBV20-1 and TRBJ2-7; 10 bases are a match to TRBD1. From germline, CDR1 is DFQATT and CDR2 SNEGSKA (reference sequence). The CDR3 length is 13 residues. V was pared by 8 bases and J by 6 bases, with 10 bases of the junction left unmatched. CDR3: CSYEGRTGGEQYF. The CDR3 region has the DNA TGCAGTTACGAGGGAAGGACAGGGGGCGAGCAGTACTTC.

The V and J genes are TRBV7-9 and TRBJ2-6; D call uncertain. The CDR3 has 14 residues. Trimming cost V 5 bases and J 0 bases, with 5 bases left between them. Per the germline V gene, CDR1 is SEHNR and CDR2 is FQNEAQ (reference sequence). CDR3 amino acids: CASSHNSGANVLTF. CDR3 bases: TGTGCCAGCAGCCATAACTCTGGGGCCAACGTCCTGACTTTC.

This clonotype was picked up a small number of times. The chain combines TRBV9 with TRBJ2-3; D might be TRBD1 (5 bases). V gave up 0 bases and J gave up 6 bases, with 11 bases separating them. Per germline, CDR1 SGDLS and CDR2 YYNGEE. CDR3 size: 14 residues. Written as DNA, the CDR3 is TGTGCCAGCAGCGTAGCCCAGGGAAGCGATACGCAGTATTTT. Its translation is CASSVAQGSDTQYF.

This sequence joins TRBV7-2 and TRBJ2-5; a possible D gene is TRBD2 (5 bases). Germline values: CDR1 SGHTA, CDR2 FQGNSA. The CDR3 loop spans 15 amino acids. V lost 0 bases and J 5 bases, leaving 13 bases between the germline ends. The chain's CDR3 is CASSLAGEGQETQYF. The DNA of the CDR3 is TGTGCCAGCAGCTTAGCGGGCGAGGGCCAGGAGACCCAGTACTTC.

The chain combines TRBV7-8 with TRBJ2-1, with D unclear. Germline CDR1 SGHVS, CDR2 FQNEAQ. This CDR3 region has 18 residues. The V gene lost 4 bases and the J gene lost 5 bases, with 24 bases spanning the gap. The CDR3 spells CASSSRRSRAGLHNEQFF. CDR3 bases: TGTGCCAGCAGCTCCCGCCGGAGCCGGGCCGGCCTTCACAATGAGCAGTTCTTC.

For the CDR3, the DNA is TGTGCCAGCAGCCAAGCCGGGACAGGGGGCTACGAGCAGTACTTC. The encoded protein is CASSQAGTGGYEQYF. V usage is TRBV14 and J usage is TRBJ2-7; 11 nucleotides match TRBD1. Per the germline V gene, CDR1 is SGHDN and CDR2 is FVKESK. This CDR3 is 15 amino acids long. Trimming cost V 1 base and J 3 bases; bases outside gene matches: 2.

Only a few counts were recorded for this clonotype. CDR3 protein: CASSVPTPSNQPQHF. CDR3 bases: TGTGCCAGCAGTGTACCCACACCAAGCAATCAGCCCCAGCATTTT. The rearrangement joins TRBV2 to TRBJ1-5; no clear D. This CDR3 spans 15 amino acids. V lost 4 bases to trimming and J lost 1 base, with 11 bases between them. CDR1 is SNHLY, CDR2 FYNNEI, per germline. Full variable domain (outside the CDR3, taken from reference TRBV2 and TRBJ1-5): EPEVTQTPSHQVTQMGQEVILRCVPISNHLYFYWYRQILGQKVEFLVSFYNNEISEKSEIFDDQFSVERPDGSNFTLKIRSTKLEDSAMYFCASSVPTPSNQPQHFGDGTRLSIL.

This clonotype showed up just a few times. The genes are TRBV9 and TRBJ2-2; D not certain. V dropped 0 bases and J dropped 5 bases, with 11 bases sitting between them. There are 15 residues in the CDR3. Germline V CDR1 and CDR2: SGDLS, YYNGEE. The CDR3 sequence is CASSVAPANTGELFF. The CDR3 DNA is TGTGCCAGCAGCGTAGCGCCTGCTAATACCGGGGAGCTGTTTTTT.

The CDR3 nucleotides are TGTGCCAGCAGCCAAGACGATGTAGCGGGAGGGACCGGGGAGCTGTTTTTT. This translates into CASSQDDVAGGTGELFF. The J gene is TRBJ2-2, the V gene TRBV3-1; 11 nucleotides align to TRBD2. The length of the CDR3 is 17 residues. The V gene end was trimmed by 0 bases and the J gene end by 5 bases; junction bases not matched to a gene: 5. CDR1 is LGHDT and CDR2 is YNNKEL in the germline V gene (reference sequence).

The V and J genes are TRBV20-1 and TRBJ2-3, with D perhaps matching TRBD2 (6 bases). The CDR3 contains 12 residues. Germline V gene data show CDR1 as DFQATT and CDR2 as SNEGSKA (reference sequence). Trimming left V 3 bases short and J 4 bases short, with 8 bases between. CDR3 DNA sequence: TGCAGTGCTAGCGGGAGCGCAGATACGCAGTATTTT. Translated, it gives CSASGSADTQYF.

The chain links TRBV20-1 to TRBJ2-5; a weak D match, TRBD2 (6 bases). The V gene lost 2 bases and the J gene lost 3 bases, with 16 bases spanning the gap. CDR1 DFQATT and CDR2 SNEGSKA come from the germline V gene (reference sequence). The CDR3 consists of 15 residues. The DNA for the CDR3 is TGCAGTGCTAGACTTTCGTCTAGCGCAAAAGAGACCCAGTACTTC. Translating gives CSARLSSSAKETQYF.

The table lists this clonotype with a few counts. V gene TRBV7-3 combines with J gene TRBJ2-6; 10 nucleotides line up with TRBD1. Germline trimming cut 3 bases from V and 1 base from J; bases unmatched to any gene: 3. Germline V gene sequence: CDR1 SGHTA, CDR2 FQGTGA. CDR3 length: 17 residues. CDR3 region: CASSLDRGASGANVLTF. For the CDR3, the DNA is TGTGCCAGCAGCTTGGACAGGGGGGCGTCTGGGGCCAACGTCCTGACTTTC.

V usage is TRBV20-1 and J usage is TRBJ2-3; a weak D match, TRBD2 (6 bases). The CDR3 covers 12 residues. In germline, CDR1 is DFQATT, CDR2 SNEGSKA (reference sequence). The CDR3 loop is CSGGETTDTQYF. The CDR3 bases are TGCAGCGGCGGGGAGACCACAGATACGCAGTATTTT.

This chain links TRBV10-3 with TRBJ2-1; D assignment may be TRBD1 or TRBD2 (5 bases each). The V gene's germline CDR1 is ENHRY and CDR2 SYGVKD. CDR3 size: 14 residues. V was pared by 6 bases and J by 6 bases, with 15 bases between. CDR3 protein: CAISAPGTPNEQFF. In DNA, the CDR3 is TGTGCCATCAGCGCTCCCGGGACCCCCAATGAGCAGTTCTTC.

In its sample, this clonotype was seen a few times. The chain combines TRBV20-1 with TRBJ2-4, with D perhaps TRBD2 (6 bases). The CDR3 covers 13 residues. V lost 3 bases and J 6 bases, leaving 12 bases between the germline ends. Germline V gene data show CDR1 as DFQATT and CDR2 as SNEGSKA (reference sequence). This CDR3 is CSASRASVNIQYF. In nucleotides, the CDR3 is TGCAGTGCTAGTCGGGCTAGCGTAAACATTCAGTACTTC.

This clonotype came up a few times. The chain links TRBV6-5 to TRBJ2-5; D possibly corresponds to TRBD1 (6 bases). Trimming removed 0 bases at V and 2 bases at J, with 10 bases between. Germline V gene data show CDR1 as MNHEY and CDR2 as SVGAGI. The length of the CDR3 is 15 residues. CDR3 nucleotides: TGTGCCAGCAGTTACTCCGGGACAATACAAGAGACCCAGTACTTC. Amino acids: CASSYSGTIQETQYF.

The V call is TRBV24-1, the J call TRBJ2-2; tentative D call: TRBD1 (6 bases). CDR3 length: 16 amino acids. Germline loops: CDR1 KGHDR, CDR2 SFDVKD. Between the trimmed V and J ends, which lost 1 base and 3 bases, there was a span of 11 bases. DNA for the CDR3: TGTGCCACCAGTGATTTCAGCAGGGGAGACACCGGGGAGCTGTTTTTT. Protein product: CATSDFSRGDTGELFF.

This sequence joins TRBV20-1 and TRBJ1-1; TRBD1 aligns across 8 bases. Unmatched junction bases numbered 9, after V lost 6 bases and J lost 0 bases. Per the germline V gene, CDR1 is DFQATT and CDR2 is SNEGSKA (reference sequence). The CDR3 covers 15 residues. CDR3 DNA: TGCAGTGCCGGACAGGGAAGGGGCATGAACACTGAAGCTTTCTTT. Protein: CSAGQGRGMNTEAFF.

The V call is TRBV29-1, the J call TRBJ1-2; 8 nucleotides align to TRBD1. The CDR3 sequence is 15 residues long. CDR1 SQVTM and CDR2 ANQGSEA come from the germline V gene. With 2 bases clipped from V and 7 bases from J, the junction kept 12 bases outside the gene matches. This CDR3 is CSVERRDRGGVGYTF. The CDR3 region has the DNA TGCAGCGTTGAAAGGCGAGACAGGGGAGGTGTTGGCTACACCTTC.